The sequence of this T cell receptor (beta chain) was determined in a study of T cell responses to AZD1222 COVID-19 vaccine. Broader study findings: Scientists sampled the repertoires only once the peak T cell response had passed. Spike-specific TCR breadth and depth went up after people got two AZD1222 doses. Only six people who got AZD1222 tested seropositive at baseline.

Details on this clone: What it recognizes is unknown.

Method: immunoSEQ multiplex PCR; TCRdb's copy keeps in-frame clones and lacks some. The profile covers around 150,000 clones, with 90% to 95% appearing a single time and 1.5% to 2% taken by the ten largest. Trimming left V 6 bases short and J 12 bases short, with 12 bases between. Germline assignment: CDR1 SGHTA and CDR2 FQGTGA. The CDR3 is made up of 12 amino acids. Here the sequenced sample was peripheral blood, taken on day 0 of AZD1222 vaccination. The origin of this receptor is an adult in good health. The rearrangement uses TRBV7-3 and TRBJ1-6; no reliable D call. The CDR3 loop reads CASSSKLGPLHF. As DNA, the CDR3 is TGTGCCAGCAGTTCCAAGTTGGGACCCCTCCACTTT.